This T cell receptor (beta chain) appears in the sequencing data of a study of blood T cell repertoires in COVID-19. As for the study in general: Sites across the United States, Italy and Spain contributed samples from acute and convalescent COVID-19.

The study recruited people aged about 18 to 95 years across about two dozen US areas. Participants were placed into cohorts based on the clinical history they reported. Original analysis: For nucleated cells, counts were estimated from reference gene primer amplification. TCRdb keeps only in-frame clones here, not all; method: immunoSEQ multiplex PCR. The DNA gave D and trimming, while V, J and clone size come from that table. The top ten clones hold around 5.5% of a sample with about 140,000 clones, approximately 81% of them seen once. V was pared by 7 bases and J by 0 bases, with 12 bases of the junction left unmatched. Per germline, CDR1 SGHTA and CDR2 FQGNSA. The CDR3 spans 18 residues.

The receptor was isolated from a man in his forties or fifties with acute COVID-19. V is TRBV7-2 and J is TRBJ2-6; 7 positions agree with TRBD1. The sequenced sample consisted of PBMCs or T cells enriched from blood (not recorded which). CDR3 DNA sequence: TGTGCCAGCATCAGCCCGGGACAGAGCTACTCTGGGGCCAACGTCCTGACTTTC. Translated, it gives CASISPGQSYSGANVLTF.